Each of the 16 T cell receptor beta chains below was sequenced from the same sample in a study of graft-versus-host responses after intestinal transplantation. Some clones are missing from TCRdb's copy, which holds only in-frame ones; the method was immunoSEQ multiplex PCR. Of some 15,000 clones in the sample, 33% are singletons; the top ten hold over 3.5%. Sequencing was performed on alloreactive CD4+ T cells from a mixed lymphocyte reaction culture, taken before intestinal transplant. Described subset: CFSE-low proliferating T cells sorted from approximately 6-day pre-transplant mixed lymphocyte reaction (GvH or HvG direction). The receptors stem from a human patient who received an intestinal transplant.

There are a few counts of this clone. The chain recombines TRBV5-1 with TRBJ2-5; D perhaps matches TRBD1 (6 bases). The CDR3 runs to 13 residues. V was pared by 5 bases and J by 4 bases, with 12 bases between. Germline V gene lookup returns CDR1 SGHRS and CDR2 YFSETQ. The DNA of the CDR3 is TGCGCCAGCAGACAGGGAATGGGAGAGACCCAGTACTTC. It yields the protein CASRQGMGETQYF.

By proportion, this clone is large. CDR3 DNA sequence: TGTGCCATCAGTGATTGGCCGGCCCCAGAGGCTTTCTTT. Translation gives CAISDWPAPEAFF. The gene calls are TRBV10-3 and TRBJ1-1; D remains ambiguous. CDR3 length: 13 residues. V lost 3 bases and J 11 bases, leaving 16 bases between the germline ends. From germline, CDR1 is ENHRY and CDR2 SYGVKD.

Only a few counts were recorded for this clone. V is TRBV2 and J is TRBJ1-2, with a tentative D call TRBD1 (5 bases). The CDR3 runs to 14 residues. Trimming took 3 bases from V and 5 from J, leaving 13 bases between them. Germline CDR1 and CDR2: SNHLY and FYNNEI. This CDR3 is CASSDGGSRYGYTF. The DNA for the CDR3 is TGTGCCAGCAGTGATGGGGGGAGTCGATATGGCTACACCTTC.

The chain recombines TRBV10-2 with TRBJ2-5; D may correspond to TRBD1 or TRBD2 (6 bases each). The CDR3 is 14 residues long. Trimming removed 3 bases from V and 5 bases from J, with 13 bases in between. Per germline, CDR1 WSHSY and CDR2 SAAADI. The CDR3 region is CASSDSGGAETQYF. For the CDR3, the DNA is TGCGCCAGCAGTGACTCCGGGGGCGCGGAGACCCAGTACTTC.

Only one count was recorded for this clone. The CDR3 nucleotides read TGTGCCAGCAGCCCTTGGACAGGAGTATCCTACGAGCAGTACTTC. Protein sequence: CASSPWTGVSYEQYF. The chain combines TRBV5-5 with TRBJ2-5; the match to TRBD1 covers 7 bases. The DNA end favors TRBJ2-7, so the J call may be wrong. CDR3 length equals 15 residues. Germline V gene lookup returns CDR1 SGHKS and CDR2 YYEKEE (reference sequence).

The J gene is TRBJ2-7, the V gene TRBV11-1; D remains ambiguous. Germline CDR1 is SGHAT and CDR2 is FQDESV (reference sequence). V lost 3 bases and J lost 6, with 15 bases in between. The CDR3 loop spans 14 amino acids. CDR3 nucleotides: TGTGCCAGCAGCTTTAGGGAAGATAGGCGCGAGCAGTACTTC. It encodes CASSFREDRREQYF.

The chain couples TRBV6-6 to TRBJ2-2; D gene uncertain. In germline, CDR1 is MNHNY, CDR2 SVGAGI (reference sequence). Deletions cut 8 bases from V and 0 bases from J, with 10 bases between. The CDR3 is 14 amino acids. CDR3 nucleotides: TGTGCCAGCCGGTTCACTTCGAACACCGGGGAGCTGTTTTTT. Translation: CASRFTSNTGELFF.

The chain recombines TRBV5-4 with TRBJ1-3, with D possibly being TRBD1 (5 bases). The V and J ends lost 4 bases and 0 bases respectively, with 14 bases between them. This CDR3 comprises 16 residues. The germline V gene encodes CDR1 SGHNT and CDR2 YYREEE (reference sequence). CDR3 amino acids: CASSLSGAHSGNTIYF. CDR3 coding DNA: TGTGCCAGCAGCCTCTCCGGGGCCCACTCTGGAAACACCATATATTTT. Full variable domain (remainder filled in from reference TRBV5-4 and TRBJ1-3): ETGVTQSPTHLIKTRGQQVTLRCSSQSGHNTVSWYQQALGQGPQFIFQYYREEENGRGNFPPRFSGLQFPNYSSELNVNALELDDSALYLCASSLSGAHSGNTIYFGEGSWLTVV.

This clone is medium-sized (0.01 to 0.1%). CDR3 nucleotides: TGTGCCAGCAAACCGGGACAGGGTCACACTGAAGCTTTCTTT. Translating gives CASKPGQGHTEAFF. The chain joins TRBV2 to TRBJ1-1; 9 nucleotides match TRBD1. Trimming took 7 bases from V and 3 from J; bases not matched to a gene: 6. CDR3 length: 14 amino acids. CDR1 is SNHLY and CDR2 is FYNNEI in the germline V gene.

The chain carries TRBV25-1 and TRBJ1-1; no clear D gene. Trimming took 6 bases from V and 8 from J, leaving 1 base between them. Looked up from germline, CDR1 is MGHDK and CDR2 is SYGVNS. This CDR3 is built from 8 residues. The CDR3 is CASREAFF. The CDR3 bases are TGTGCCAGCAGGGAAGCTTTCTTT.

CDR3 DNA sequence: TGTGCCAGAAGCGTCGGTCTCTATAATTCACCCCTCCACTTT. Its protein is CARSVGLYNSPLHF. This chain connects TRBV7-9 to TRBJ1-6; D gene ambiguous. This CDR3 has 14 amino acids. Germline V CDR1 and CDR2: SEHNR, FQNEAQ (reference sequence). V was cut by 9 bases and J by 3 bases, with 12 bases left in between.

The chain links TRBV30 to TRBJ2-2; no definite D call. Germline V gene lookup returns CDR1 GTSNPN and CDR2 SVGIG (reference sequence). The CDR3 runs 13 residues. V was clipped by 1 base and J by 4 bases, with 7 bases between them. CDR3 DNA sequence: TGTGCCTGGAGTGACCGAATCACCGGGGAGCTGTTTTTT. Encoded protein: CAWSDRITGELFF.

The chain joins TRBV10-3 to TRBJ2-5; 7 bases are a match to TRBD2. The CDR3 spans 14 residues. Germline trimming cut 4 bases from V and 6 bases from J; bases unmatched to any gene: 8. Per germline, CDR1 ENHRY and CDR2 SYGVKD. The CDR3, as DNA: TGTGCCATCAGTGGGGAGGGTACAAGGAAGACCCAGTACTTC. Translated: CAISGEGTRKTQYF.

V gene TRBV4-1 combines with J gene TRBJ2-7, with 8 bases matching TRBD2. The CDR3 spans 13 residues. Trimming cost V 1 base and J 4 bases; bases outside gene matches: 0. The germline V gene encodes CDR1 MGHRA and CDR2 YSYEKL. The CDR3 is CASSQASGYEQYF. The CDR3 DNA sequence: TGCGCCAGCAGCCAAGCTAGCGGGTACGAGCAGTACTTC.

In this sample, this clone turned up once. This chain connects TRBV6-6 to TRBJ1-6; unclear D gene. The V end lost 2 bases, the J end lost 2 bases, and 7 bases lay between the germline ends. Germline V lookup: CDR1 MNHNY, CDR2 SVGAGI (reference sequence). The CDR3 is 15 amino acids. The CDR3: CASSYQGTYNSPLHF. CDR3 DNA sequence: TGTGCCAGCAGTTACCAAGGCACCTATAATTCACCCCTCCACTTT.

The chain has TRBV7-7 and TRBJ2-2; 10 bases map to TRBD2. Germline-derived CDR1 and CDR2 are SSHAT and FNYEAQ (reference sequence). This CDR3 has 15 residues. Trimming removed 6 bases from V and 7 bases from J; junction bases left unmatched: 8. CDR3 in amino acids: CASRLTLAGNGELFF. CDR3 coding DNA: TGTGCCAGCAGACTTACACTAGCGGGGAACGGGGAGCTGTTTTTT.